This T cell receptor (beta chain) comes out of a study of read filtering for tumor transcriptome and immune sequencing. From 300 to 400 ng of RNA, a library with molecular barcoded alpha/delta and beta/gamma adaptors was made. Using its own MiXCR run on the reads, TCRdb lists one record per CDR3 protein. The sample consists of more than 35,000 distinct CDR3 sequences, 12% of them appearing once. V shed 1 base and J shed 10 bases, with 16 bases lying between them. Germline loops: CDR1 SGHAT, CDR2 FQNNGV. The CDR3 runs 14 residues. The sequenced material came from a population of CD138-negative cells sorted from bone marrow. This clonotype was sampled from a donor at least 40 years old with multiple myeloma. The rearrangement uses TRBV11-2 and TRBJ1-2, with a tentative D call TRBD1 (5 bases). In nucleotides, the CDR3 is TGTGCCAGCAGCTTAGCTTCAGGGAAACAGGACTACACCTTC. Protein sequence: CASSLASGKQDYTF.